Described below is a single TCR beta chain sequence and its context. Antigen unknown. The data belong to a study of response to subunit inactivated influenza vaccine. The study, taken as a whole, reports: New T cells are recruited in small numbers by each seasonal influenza vaccination, according to the authors' suggestion.

Using its own MiXCR run on the RT-PCR reads, TCRdb lists one record per CDR3 protein. The table records around 650,000 distinct CDR3 sequences, more than 15% of them present only once. Germline CDR1 reads MDHEN; CDR2 reads SYDVKM. The V end was cut by 6 bases, the J end by 5 bases, with 13 bases between. The CDR3 covers 13 residues. This TCR derives from a man aged 45 to 65 who received an inactivated influenza vaccine. V and J are TRBV28 and TRBJ2-5, with a weak D call TRBD2 (6 bases). Sequenced material: PBMCs from blood, taken about 12 days after vaccination. The CDR3 nucleotides are TGTGCCAGCAGACGGCCGGGGGTGGAGACCCAGTACTTC. This translates into CASRRPGVETQYF.